This T cell receptor beta chain was documented in a study of T cell changes during pregnancy in multiple sclerosis. Trimming cost V 6 bases and J 10 bases; bases outside gene matches: 11. The CDR3 is made up of 15 amino acids. Germline CDR1 and CDR2: MNHEY and SVGAGI. Data came from immunoSEQ multiplex PCR; TCRdb stores just in-frame clones and leaves some out. Here the sample spans roughly 73,000 clones, roughly 92% being singletons. The chain joins TRBV6-5 to TRBJ1-6; 8 positions match TRBD1. This receptor was taken from a female donor in good health, enrolled as a control in a pregnancy study. The sample consisted of peripheral blood, taken in the second trimester of pregnancy. CDR3: CASRRYRGSGSPLHF. CDR3 nucleotide sequence: TGTGCCAGCAGGAGGTACAGGGGGTCTGGCTCACCCCTCCACTTT.